This is a list of T cell receptor beta chains from one sample in a study of PD-1 blockade in mismatch repair-deficient tumors. Clones were sequenced by immunoSEQ multiplex PCR, and TCRdb holds only the in-frame ones, with some missing. The data hold tens of thousands of clones, with approximately 84% observed a single time. Sequencing used PBMCs, obtained before pembrolizumab treatment. These receptors were collected from an adult with mismatch repair-deficient cancer. Both conserved end residues are part of each CDR3. Fields, in order: V gene, J gene, clone size, D gene, CDR3 protein, CDR3 DNA. D genes are given only for firm matches. The listing skips clone size in some rows; elsewhere it reads once, few, many or a size class.

TRBV28	TRBJ2-4	.	TRBD2	CASSLFGGSNKNIQYF	TGTGCCAGCAGTTTATTCGGGGGGTCCAATAAAAACATTCAGTACTTC
TRBV6-1	TRBJ1-2	.	.	CASSERENYGYTF	TGTGCCAGCAGTGAACGAGAAAACTATGGCTACACCTTC
TRBV30	TRBJ1-5	.	TRBD1	CAWSEIRGTGTSQPQHF	TGTGCCTGGAGTGAAATAAGGGGGACAGGGACTTCCCAGCCCCAGCATTTT
TRBV5-1	TRBJ1-3	.	.	CASSPQGSSGNTIYF	TGCGCCAGCAGCCCTCAGGGGAGCTCTGGAAACACCATATATTTT
TRBV28	TRBJ2-7	.	.	CASTQTSEQYF	TGTGCCAGCACCCAGACATCCGAGCAGTACTTC
TRBV7-9	TRBJ2-7	few	.	CASSLGRYEQYF	TGTGCCAGCAGCTTGGGGAGGTACGAGCAGTACTTC
TRBV5-1	TRBJ2-2	.	TRBD1	CASSTGELNTGELFF	TGCGCCAGCAGCACAGGGGAGCTGAACACCGGGGAGCTGTTTTTT
TRBV5-1	TRBJ1-1	.	.	CASSLARGMGEAFF	TGCGCCAGCAGCTTGGCCAGGGGAATGGGTGAAGCTTTCTTT
TRBV19	TRBJ2-1	.	TRBD2	CASRFSGSAYNEQFF	TGTGCCAGTAGATTTAGCGGGAGTGCCTACAATGAGCAGTTCTTC
TRBV30	TRBJ1-5	.	.	CAWGSGGNQPQHF	TGTGCCTGGGGAAGCGGGGGCAATCAGCCCCAGCATTTT
TRBV28	TRBJ2-5	.	TRBD1	CASSPAGGTEETQYF	TGTGCCAGCAGCCCCGCAGGGGGTACGGAAGAGACCCAGTACTTC
TRBV7-3	TRBJ2-1	.	TRBD1	CASSRTGGTTYNEQFF	TGTGCCAGCAGTAGAACAGGGGGTACGACCTACAATGAGCAGTTCTTC
TRBV9	TRBJ2-5	.	TRBD2	CASSPGTSGRIDF	TGTGCCAGCAGCCCCGGGACTAGCGGGAGAATCGACTTC
TRBV27	TRBJ1-1	.	.	CATKRGDMNTEAFF	TGTGCCACCAAGCGGGGGGATATGAACACTGAAGCTTTCTTT
TRBV11-2	TRBJ1-3	.	.	CASSSRLEGGNTIYF	TGTGCCAGCAGCTCCCGGTTGGAGGGAGGAAACACCATATATTTT
TRBV6-6	TRBJ2-7	few	.	CASSFMLSQYF	TGTGCCAGCAGCTTTATGTTATCTCAGTACTTC
TRBV27	TRBJ1-5	.	.	CASSFHGSNQPQHF	TGTGCCAGCAGTTTCCACGGGAGCAATCAGCCCCAGCATTTT
TRBV19	TRBJ1-2	.	.	CASSYRETLNYGYTF	TGTGCCAGTAGCTACAGGGAAACCTTAAACTATGGCTACACCTTC
TRBV13	TRBJ2-5	.	TRBD1	CASSTTDRDQETQYF	TGTGCCAGCAGCACCACAGACAGGGATCAAGAGACCCAGTACTTC
TRBV29-1	TRBJ1-1	.	.	CSVEPRTLKAFF	TGCAGCGTTGAACCCCGGACACTGAAAGCTTTCTTT
TRBV7-9	TRBJ2-1	.	TRBD1	CASSSPGQGPYNEQFF	TGTGCCAGCAGCTCGCCGGGACAGGGACCTTACAATGAGCAGTTCTTC
TRBV6-1	TRBJ2-7	once	.	CATWSAYEQYF	TGTGCCACCTGGTCGGCCTACGAGCAGTACTTC
TRBV10-3	TRBJ1-3	.	.	CATSRGSGNTIYF	TGTGCCACATCACGAGGCTCTGGAAACACCATATATTTT
TRBV5-1	TRBJ2-5	.	.	CASSLGQSEETQYF	TGCGCCAGCAGCTTAGGACAGTCGGAAGAGACCCAGTACTTC
TRBV29-1	TRBJ2-3	once	.	CSVYGQGTSGPDNTDTQYF	TGCAGCGTCTATGGACAGGGCACTAGCGGGCCTGATAACACAGATACGCAGTATTTT
TRBV7-9	TRBJ2-1	few	TRBD2	CASSFTSGLPNEQFF	TGTGCCAGCAGCTTTACTAGCGGTTTACCCAATGAGCAGTTCTTC
TRBV27	TRBJ2-1	.	TRBD1	CASSPMTGGYNEQFF	TGTGCCAGCAGTCCGATGACAGGGGGCTACAATGAGCAGTTCTTC
TRBV25-1	TRBJ2-3	once	TRBD1	CASSNRGRTDTQYF	TGTGCCAGCAGCAACAGGGGGCGCACAGATACGCAGTATTTT
TRBV28	TRBJ1-4	once	.	CASSPGESNEKLFF	TGTGCCAGCAGTCCGGGGGAGAGTAATGAAAAACTGTTTTTT
TRBV25-1	TRBJ1-2	.	.	CASSSGYGYTF	TGTGCCAGCAGCTCAGGGTATGGCTACACCTTC
TRBV28	TRBJ2-1	.	TRBD2	CASAGLAVSSYNEQFF	TGTGCCAGCGCGGGACTAGCGGTTAGCTCCTACAATGAGCAGTTCTTC
TRBV7-9	TRBJ1-1	few	.	CASSSWTGRDTEAFF	TGTGCCAGCAGCTCTTGGACTGGACGTGACACTGAAGCTTTCTTT
TRBV11-2	TRBJ1-1	.	.	CASSSMNTEAFF	TGTGCCAGCAGTTCTATGAACACTGAAGCTTTCTTT
TRBV7-9	TRBJ2-2	.	TRBD1	CASSRDRNTGELFF	TGTGCCAGCAGCCGGGACAGGAACACCGGGGAGCTGTTTTTT
TRBV7-2	TRBJ1-1	.	TRBD1	CASSPRGGEAFF	TGTGCCAGCAGCCCGCGAGGGGGCGAAGCTTTCTTT
TRBV19	TRBJ2-2	once	.	CASSLHRLDSGGELFF	TGTGCCAGTAGCCTTCATCGACTAGATAGCGGCGGGGAGCTGTTTTTT
TRBV4-1	TRBJ2-7	.	.	CASSQDLEGAWGYEQYF	TGCGCCAGCAGCCAAGATCTAGAGGGCGCCTGGGGCTACGAGCAGTACTTC